This entry features one T cell receptor (beta chain) sequence. Its antigen is currently unknown. The data stem from a study of T cells in Graves' hyperthyroidism and ophthalmopathy. Broader study findings: Blood samples included most of the expanded thyroid clonotypes exceeding 0.001. Before onset, by a median of approximately 6.8 months, the model predicted ophthalmopathy.

The V gene's germline CDR1 is DFQATT and CDR2 SNEGSKA (reference sequence). Trimming stripped 0 bases from V and 1 base from J, with 15 bases between. This CDR3 has 16 amino acids. TCR beta CDR3 sequences were amplified from RNA transcripts. A set of HTBI primers served as the primers for a first-round RT-PCR of the TCR CDR3. TCRdb called the multiplex PCR reads again in MiXCR, with one record for every CDR3 protein. The repertoire holds around 340,000 distinct CDR3 sequences, with 15% to 20% as singletons. Subjects with ophthalmopathy showed a Clinical Activity Score no lower than 3, a NOSPECS grade no lower than 4, and a duration shorter than 3 months.

The sequenced sample was blood. This receptor was taken from a woman in her thirties or forties with Graves' ophthalmopathy. The chain is built from TRBV20-1 and TRBJ1-1; no clear D. CDR3 in amino acids: CSARDFLRSGNTEAFF. CDR3 in DNA: TGCAGTGCTAGAGATTTCCTGCGGAGCGGGAACACTGAAGCTTTCTTT.